This note documents a single T cell receptor (beta chain) sequence. Deep level was the assay's run setting. The method was immunoSEQ multiplex PCR; TCRdb's version includes in-frame clones alone and lacks a portion of them. The sample records over 2 million clones, 85% to 95% being singletons. This sample is part of a study of shared clonotypes between healthy human individuals. This CDR3 spans 12 amino acids. From germline, CDR1 is SGHTA and CDR2 FQGNSA. Between the trimmed V and J ends, which lost 3 bases and 7 bases, there was a span of 9 bases. Sample: naive CD4+ T cells from PBMCs. Documented subset: CD45RA+ positively selected. This clonotype was obtained from a man aged 18 to 29 in good health. Some clones in this sample may be carry-over from other donors' samples. This chain connects TRBV7-2 to TRBJ1-1; maybe TRBD1 (5 bases). The CDR3 region has the DNA TGTGCCAGCAGCTTGTCCGGGGGTGAAGCTTTCTTT. This encodes CASSLSGGEAFF.